The 5 T cell receptor beta chains presented below share a single source sample, sequenced in a study of T cell responses to AZD1222 COVID-19 vaccine. This table comes from immunoSEQ multiplex PCR, and its TCRdb copy is limited to in-frame clones, with some not included. Altogether tens of thousands of clones are present, about 90% being singletons, with the ten largest covering 5.2%. The sample in question was peripheral blood, obtained on day 0 of MenACWY control vaccination. The source of these receptors is an adult in good health.

This clone was found once. The chain employs TRBV6-2 or TRBV6-3 and TRBJ2-1, with 8 bases matching TRBD2. This CDR3 is 17 amino acids long. Germline V gives CDR1 MNHEY, CDR2 SVGEGT. V was clipped by 0 bases and J by 6 bases; unmatched bases: 10. The CDR3 spells CASSYSSSGIEGNEQFF. The CDR3 coding sequence is TGTGCCAGCAGTTACTCGAGTAGCGGGATAGAAGGCAATGAGCAGTTCTTC.

The chain recombines TRBV4-3 with TRBJ2-7; D call uncertain. Germline CDR1 LGHNA, CDR2 YSLEER. Trimming took off 4 bases at V and 1 base at J, with 14 bases between the two ends. There are 15 residues in the CDR3. CDR3 amino acids: CASSPSWGTSYEQYF. CDR3 DNA sequence: TGCGCCAGCAGCCCCTCCTGGGGTACTTCCTACGAGCAGTACTTC.

The chain combines TRBV28 with TRBJ1-6; D might be TRBD1 (6 bases). Trimming left V 4 bases short and J 4 bases short, with 14 bases between. Germline CDR1 reads MDHEN; CDR2 reads SYDVKM. This CDR3 has 16 amino acids. The chain's CDR3 is CASSSSVTGYNSPLHF. DNA of the CDR3: TGTGCCAGCAGTTCATCGGTGACAGGATATAATTCACCCCTCCACTTT.

The J gene is TRBJ2-3, the V gene TRBV5-1, with D perhaps given as TRBD1 or TRBD2 (5 bases each). The germline V and J ends were trimmed by 6 bases and 2 bases, with 13 bases remaining between them. CDR1 is SGHRS, CDR2 YFSETQ, per germline. CDR3 length: 14 amino acids. The CDR3 nucleotides read TGCGCCAGCAACCAGGGAGAGGACACAGATACGCAGTATTTT. As protein: CASNQGEDTDTQYF.

The V call is TRBV5-1, the J call TRBJ2-5; 7 nucleotides match TRBD2. Germline V CDR1 and CDR2: SGHRS, YFSETQ. This CDR3 is 15 amino acids long. V lost 0 bases and J lost 5; bases outside the gene matches: 7. The CDR3 reads CASSLVSGGGETQYF. The CDR3 DNA sequence: TGCGCCAGCAGCTTGGTATCGGGAGGTGGGGAGACCCAGTACTTC.